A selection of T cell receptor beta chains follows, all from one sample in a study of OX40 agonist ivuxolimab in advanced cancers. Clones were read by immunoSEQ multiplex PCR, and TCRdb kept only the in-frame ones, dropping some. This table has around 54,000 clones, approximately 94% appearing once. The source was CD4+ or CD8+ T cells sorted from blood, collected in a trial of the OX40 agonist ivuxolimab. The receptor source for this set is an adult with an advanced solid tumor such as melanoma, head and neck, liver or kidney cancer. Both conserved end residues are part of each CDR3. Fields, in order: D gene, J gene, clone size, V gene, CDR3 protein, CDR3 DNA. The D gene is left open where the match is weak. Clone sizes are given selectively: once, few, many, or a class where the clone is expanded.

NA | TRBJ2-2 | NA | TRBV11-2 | CASSWTGELFF | TGTGCCAGCAGCTGGACCGGGGAGCTGTTTTTT
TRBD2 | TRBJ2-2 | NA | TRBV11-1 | CASSSGLAGSGRELFF | TGTGCCAGCAGCTCGGGACTAGCGGGGAGTGGGAGGGAGCTGTTTTTT
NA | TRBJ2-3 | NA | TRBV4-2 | CASSQELADTDTQYF | TGTGCCAGCAGCCAAGAACTCGCAGACACAGATACGCAGTATTTT
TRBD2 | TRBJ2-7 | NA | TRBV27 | CASSHQTSWDEQYF | TGTGCCAGCAGCCACCAGACTAGCTGGGACGAGCAGTACTTC
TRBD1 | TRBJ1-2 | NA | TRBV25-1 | CASSERGRGNGYTF | TGTGCCAGCAGTGAAAGGGGCAGGGGGAATGGCTACACCTTC
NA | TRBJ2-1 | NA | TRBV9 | CASSSGARQFF | TGTGCCAGCAGCTCGGGGGCGCGGCAGTTCTTC
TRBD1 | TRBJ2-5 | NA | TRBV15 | CATSRESGTGYGETQYF | TGTGCCACCAGCAGAGAATCCGGGACAGGGTACGGGGAGACCCAGTACTTC
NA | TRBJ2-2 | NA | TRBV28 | CASSFLEGTGELFF | TGTGCCAGCAGTTTTTTGGAGGGCACCGGGGAGCTGTTTTTT
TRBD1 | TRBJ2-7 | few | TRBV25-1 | CASSEWDHRGSSYEQYF | TGTGCCAGCAGTGAATGGGACCACAGGGGAAGCTCCTACGAGCAGTACTTC
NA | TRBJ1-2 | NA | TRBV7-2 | CASSRDYGYTF | TGTGCCAGCAGCAGGGACTATGGCTACACCTTC
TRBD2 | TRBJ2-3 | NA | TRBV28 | CASSLRIGGTQYF | TGTGCCAGCAGTCTACGAATCGGGGGGACGCAGTATTTT
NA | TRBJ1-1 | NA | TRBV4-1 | CASSQAQLNTEAFF | TGCGCCAGCAGCCAAGCACAATTGAACACTGAAGCTTTCTTT
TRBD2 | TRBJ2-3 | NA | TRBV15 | CATSVGGRFTDTQYF | TGTGCCACCAGCGTAGGCGGGAGGTTCACAGATACGCAGTATTTT
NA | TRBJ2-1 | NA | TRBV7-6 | CASSLKLSSYNEQFF | TGTGCCAGCAGCTTAAAGCTGAGCTCCTACAATGAGCAGTTCTTC
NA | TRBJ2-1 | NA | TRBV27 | CASSLSGTQNEQFF | TGTGCCAGCAGTCTGTCCGGGACCCAAAATGAGCAGTTCTTC
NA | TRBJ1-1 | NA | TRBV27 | CASRFGTEAFF | TGTGCCAGCAGATTTGGCACTGAAGCTTTCTTT
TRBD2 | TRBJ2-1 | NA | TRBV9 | CASSASGTTYNEQFF | TGTGCCAGCAGCGCTTCCGGGACTACCTACAATGAGCAGTTCTTC
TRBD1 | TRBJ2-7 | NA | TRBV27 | CASFSNRGQGAGEQYF | TGTGCCAGCTTCTCGAACCGGGGACAGGGGGCAGGGGAGCAGTACTTC
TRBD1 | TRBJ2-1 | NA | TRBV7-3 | CASSVIRDRDHPILDEQFF | TGTGCCAGCAGCGTAATCCGGGACAGGGACCATCCTATCCTCGATGAGCAGTTCTTC
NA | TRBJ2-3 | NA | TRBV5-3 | CARSAGTSTDTQYF | TGTGCCAGAAGCGCCGGGACTAGCACAGATACGCAGTATTTT
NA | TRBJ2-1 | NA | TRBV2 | CAMEKRDNEQFF | TGTGCCATGGAGAAGCGAGACAATGAGCAGTTCTTC
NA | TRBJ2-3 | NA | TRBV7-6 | CASSLGFTGTQYF | TGTGCCAGCAGCTTAGGTTTTACGGGGACGCAGTATTTT
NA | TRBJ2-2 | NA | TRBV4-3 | CASRNTGELFF | TGCGCCAGCAGAAACACCGGGGAGCTGTTTTTT
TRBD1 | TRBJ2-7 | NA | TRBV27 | CASRTWDRGPQYF | TGTGCCAGCAGAACTTGGGACAGGGGACCCCAGTACTTC
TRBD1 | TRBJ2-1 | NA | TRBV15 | CATSRWGQGADNEQFF | TGTGCCACCAGCCGGTGGGGACAGGGGGCGGATAATGAGCAGTTCTTC
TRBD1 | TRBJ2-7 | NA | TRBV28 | CASSLALQGAYRYEQYF | TGTGCCAGCAGTTTAGCCCTACAGGGGGCGTATCGGTACGAGCAGTACTTC
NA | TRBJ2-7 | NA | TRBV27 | CASSSGAQGEQYF | TGTGCCAGCAGTTCGGGGGCGCAGGGCGAGCAGTACTTC
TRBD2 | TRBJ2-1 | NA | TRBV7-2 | CASSSGLAGGREQFF | TGTGCCAGCAGCTCGGGACTAGCGGGAGGCCGGGAGCAGTTCTTC
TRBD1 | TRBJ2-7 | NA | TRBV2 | CASGGTGTYEQYF | TGTGCCAGCGGGGGGACAGGGACCTACGAGCAGTACTTC
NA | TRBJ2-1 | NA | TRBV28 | CASSSPRGALLDEQFF | TGTGCCAGCAGTTCCCCGAGGGGGGCCCTTTTGGATGAGCAGTTCTTC
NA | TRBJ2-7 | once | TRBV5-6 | CASSLGRQATYEQYF | TGTGCCAGCAGCTTGGGCCGACAGGCTACCTACGAGCAGTACTTC
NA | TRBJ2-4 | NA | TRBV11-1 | CASSSPRGVKNIQYF | TGTGCCAGCAGCTCACCACGGGGTGTCAAAAACATTCAGTACTTC